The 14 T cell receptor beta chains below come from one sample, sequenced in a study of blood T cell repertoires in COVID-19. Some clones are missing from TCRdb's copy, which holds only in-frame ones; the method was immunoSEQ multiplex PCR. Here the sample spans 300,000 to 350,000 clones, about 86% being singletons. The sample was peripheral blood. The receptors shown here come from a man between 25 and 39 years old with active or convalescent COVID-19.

The CDR3 is CASSFAGANEQYF. CDR3 nucleotide sequence: TGTGCCAGCAGTTTTGCGGGAGCTAACGAGCAGTACTTC. The gene calls are TRBV28 and TRBJ2-7, with 7 positions matching TRBD2. The CDR3 totals 13 residues. J gave up 5 bases and V 3 bases, and 4 bases lay outside the gene matches. Germline V gene data show CDR1 as MDHEN and CDR2 as SYDVKM.

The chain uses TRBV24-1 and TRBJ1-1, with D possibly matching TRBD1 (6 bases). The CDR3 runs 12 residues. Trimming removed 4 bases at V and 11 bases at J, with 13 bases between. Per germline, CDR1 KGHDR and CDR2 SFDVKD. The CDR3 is CATSEPQGRAFF. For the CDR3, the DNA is TGTGCCACCAGTGAACCTCAGGGGCGGGCTTTCTTT.

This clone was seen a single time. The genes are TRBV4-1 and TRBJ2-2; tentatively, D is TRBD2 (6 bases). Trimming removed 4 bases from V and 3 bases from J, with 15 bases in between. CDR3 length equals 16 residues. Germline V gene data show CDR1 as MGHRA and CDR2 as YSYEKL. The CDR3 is CASSLEPRGHTGELFF. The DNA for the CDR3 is TGCGCCAGCAGCCTGGAGCCGCGGGGACACACCGGGGAGCTGTTTTTT.

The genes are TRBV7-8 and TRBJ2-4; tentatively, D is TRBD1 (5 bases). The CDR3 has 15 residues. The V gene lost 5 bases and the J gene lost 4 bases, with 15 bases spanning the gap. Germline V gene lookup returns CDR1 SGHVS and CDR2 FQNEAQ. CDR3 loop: CASSTSTEKKNIQYF. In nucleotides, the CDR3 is TGTGCCAGCAGCACTTCGACAGAAAAGAAAAACATTCAGTACTTC.

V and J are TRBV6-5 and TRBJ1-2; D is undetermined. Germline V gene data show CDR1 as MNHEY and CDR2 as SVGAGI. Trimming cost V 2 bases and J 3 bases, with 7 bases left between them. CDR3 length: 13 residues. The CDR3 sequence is CASSYGPYYGYTF. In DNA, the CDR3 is TGTGCCAGCAGTTACGGGCCTTACTATGGCTACACCTTC.

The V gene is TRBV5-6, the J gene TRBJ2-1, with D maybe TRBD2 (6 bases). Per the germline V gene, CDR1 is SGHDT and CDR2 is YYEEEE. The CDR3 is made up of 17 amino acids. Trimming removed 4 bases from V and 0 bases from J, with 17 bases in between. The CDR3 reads CASSGVYGGSSYNEQFF. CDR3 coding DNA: TGTGCCAGCAGCGGAGTTTACGGGGGTAGCTCCTACAATGAGCAGTTCTTC.

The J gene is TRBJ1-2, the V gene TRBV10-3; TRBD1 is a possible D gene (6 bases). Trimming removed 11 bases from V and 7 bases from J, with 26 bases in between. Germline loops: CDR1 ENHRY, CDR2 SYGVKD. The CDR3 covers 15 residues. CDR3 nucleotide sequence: TGTGCCGTCCACCGGGGGGAAGCCGGCAGGGGTGGCTACACCTTC. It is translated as CAVHRGEAGRGGYTF.

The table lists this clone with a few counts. The CDR3 DNA sequence: TGTGCCAGCAGTTTCTCAGGGAGGTATCAGCCCCAGCATTTT. Amino acid sequence: CASSFSGRYQPQHF. V usage is TRBV6-5 and J usage is TRBJ1-5; tentative D call: TRBD1 (5 bases). The CDR3 is 14 amino acids. Germline CDR1 MNHEY, CDR2 SVGAGI. Trimming left V 4 bases short and J 5 bases short, with 12 bases between.

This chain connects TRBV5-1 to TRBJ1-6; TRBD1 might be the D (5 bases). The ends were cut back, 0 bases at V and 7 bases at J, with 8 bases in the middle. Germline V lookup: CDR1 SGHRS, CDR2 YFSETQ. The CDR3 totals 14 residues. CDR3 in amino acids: CASSLGQKNSPLHF. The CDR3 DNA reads TGCGCCAGCAGCTTGGGACAGAAGAATTCACCCCTCCACTTT.

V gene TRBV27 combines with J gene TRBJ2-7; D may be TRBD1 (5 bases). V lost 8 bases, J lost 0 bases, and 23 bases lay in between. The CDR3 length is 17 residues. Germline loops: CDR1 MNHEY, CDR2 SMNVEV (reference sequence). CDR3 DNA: TGTGCCAGCTCCTCGTGGGGCCGGGCCGAGAGCTCCTACGAGCAGTACTTC. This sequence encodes CASSSWGRAESSYEQYF.

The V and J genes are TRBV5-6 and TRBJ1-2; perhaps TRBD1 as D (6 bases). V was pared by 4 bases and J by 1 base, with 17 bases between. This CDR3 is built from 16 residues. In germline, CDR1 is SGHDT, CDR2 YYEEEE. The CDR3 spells CASSHQTGTYNYGYTF. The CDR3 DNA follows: TGTGCCAGCAGCCACCAGACAGGAACCTATAACTATGGCTACACCTTC.

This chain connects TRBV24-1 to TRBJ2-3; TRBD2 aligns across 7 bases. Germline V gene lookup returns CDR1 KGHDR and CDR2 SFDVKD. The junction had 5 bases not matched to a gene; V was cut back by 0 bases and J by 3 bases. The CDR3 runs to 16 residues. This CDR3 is CATSDLHKGGTDTQYF. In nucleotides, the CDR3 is TGTGCCACCAGTGATTTGCATAAGGGAGGGACAGATACGCAGTATTTT.

DNA of the CDR3: TGCGCCAGCAGCCAGGGGGGTCGGGCTGAAGCTTTCTTT. As protein: CASSQGGRAEAFF. V is TRBV4-3 and J is TRBJ1-1, with D maybe TRBD1 (5 bases). The CDR3 spans 13 residues. Trimming removed 3 bases at V and 6 bases at J, with 11 bases between. Germline CDR1 LGHNA, CDR2 YSLEER.

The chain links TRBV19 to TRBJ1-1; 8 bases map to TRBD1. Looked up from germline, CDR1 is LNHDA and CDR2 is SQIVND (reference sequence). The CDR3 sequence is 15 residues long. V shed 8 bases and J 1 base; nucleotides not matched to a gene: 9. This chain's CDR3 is CASLNRGIRNTEAFF. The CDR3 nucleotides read TGTGCCAGTCTGAACAGGGGGATAAGGAACACTGAAGCTTTCTTT.